The 17 T cell receptor beta chains in this list originate from one sample, sequenced in a study of blood T cell repertoires in COVID-19. Assay used: immunoSEQ multiplex PCR; TCRdb lists only in-frame clones, some missing. The sample consists of roughly 38,000 clones, 85% to 90% of them appearing once. Sequencing input: peripheral blood. These receptors were collected from a man in his 70s with acute or convalescent COVID-19.

The rearrangement uses TRBV5-1 and TRBJ1-1; D is unresolved. Germline lookup yields CDR1 SGHRS and CDR2 YFSETQ. The CDR3 runs 14 residues. V was clipped by 6 bases and J by 1 base, with 13 bases between them. CDR3 sequence: CASKLGEGNTEAFF. The CDR3 coding sequence is TGCGCCAGCAAACTCGGCGAGGGGAACACTGAAGCTTTCTTT.

The V gene is TRBV7-2, the J gene TRBJ2-1; possibly TRBD1 for D (5 bases). The ends were cut back, 2 bases at V and 5 bases at J, with 10 bases in the middle. The CDR3 spans 14 residues. Germline CDR1 reads SGHTA; CDR2 reads FQGNSA. CDR3 residues: CASSLRQGNNEQFF. DNA of the CDR3: TGTGCCAGCAGCTTAAGGCAGGGCAACAATGAGCAGTTCTTC. The variable domain in full, with the rest retrieved from reference TRBV7-2 and TRBJ2-1, is GAGVSQSPSNKVTEKGKDVELRCDPISGHTALYWYRQSLGQGLEFLIYFQGNSAPDKSGLPSDRFSAERTGGSVSTLTIQRTQQEDSAVYLCASSLRQGNNEQFFGPGTRLTVL.

This rearrangement joins TRBV18 to TRBJ1-5; 7 nucleotides agree with TRBD1. CDR1 is KGHSH and CDR2 is LQKENI in the germline V gene. Trimming at V came to 2 bases and at J to 5 bases, leaving 3 bases not matched to a gene. The length of the CDR3 is 14 residues. Here the CDR3 reads CASSPSGQHQPQHF. CDR3 nucleotide sequence: TGTGCCAGCTCACCATCGGGACAGCATCAGCCCCAGCATTTT.

The rearrangement uses TRBV24-1 and TRBJ2-7; 9 bases are a match to TRBD1. Germline assignment: CDR1 KGHDR and CDR2 SFDVKD. The J segment lost 6 bases and the V segment lost 4 bases, leaving 9 bases of the junction unmatched. This CDR3 comprises 15 residues. The CDR3 DNA sequence: TGTGCCACCAGTGAACCGGGACAGGGTGTTTCCGAGCAGTACTTC. It is translated as CATSEPGQGVSEQYF.

The chain uses TRBV19 and TRBJ2-1; 7 bases line up with TRBD2. After removal of 2 bases from V and 14 bases from J, the junction contained 9 bases not matched to a gene. CDR3 length equals 13 residues. Germline V gene data show CDR1 as LNHDA and CDR2 as SQIVND (reference sequence). CDR3 DNA sequence: TGTGCCAGTAGTATATACGAGACGGGAGGTGAGTTCTTC. As protein: CASSIYETGGEFF.

V usage is TRBV9 and J usage is TRBJ1-4; no clear D. The V and J ends lost 4 bases and 8 bases respectively, with 15 bases between them. The germline V gene encodes CDR1 SGDLS and CDR2 YYNGEE. CDR3 length equals 14 residues. CDR3 nucleotides: TGTGCCAGCAGCCCCACCACCGGCGGAGAAAAACTGTTTTTT. It translates to CASSPTTGGEKLFF.

This clone has just one count. The V call is TRBV11-2, the J call TRBJ2-5; D unclear. The V end lost 5 bases, the J end lost 0 bases, and 13 bases lay between the germline ends. CDR3 length equals 15 residues. Per the germline V gene, CDR1 is SGHAT and CDR2 is FQNNGV. The CDR3 reads CASSHPLEYQETQYF. DNA for the CDR3: TGTGCCAGCAGCCACCCCCTAGAGTACCAAGAGACCCAGTACTTC.

V is TRBV24-1 and J is TRBJ2-1, with 7 bases identical to TRBD1. Germline V gives CDR1 KGHDR, CDR2 SFDVKD. The CDR3 sequence is 13 residues long. Trimming removed 7 bases from V and 3 bases from J; junction bases left unmatched: 2. The CDR3 DNA sequence: TGTGCCACCAGCAGACAGGGCTACAATGAGCAGTTCTTC. Encoded protein: CATSRQGYNEQFF.

Only a few counts were recorded for this clone. J is TRBJ1-1 and V is TRBV7-8, with D uncertain. This CDR3 has 13 amino acids. Germline-derived CDR1 and CDR2 are SGHVS and FQNEAQ. V lost 1 base, J lost 4 bases, and 7 bases lay in between. DNA for the CDR3: TGTGCCAGCAGCTTAGGGAGGGCCACTGAAGCTTTCTTT. It specifies CASSLGRATEAFF.

This chain uses TRBV10-1 with TRBJ2-4, with 10 bases fitting TRBD1. Per germline, CDR1 WNHNN and CDR2 SYGVQD (reference sequence). V shed 4 bases, J shed 0 bases, and the junction held 6 bases outside the gene matches. The CDR3 has 17 residues. The CDR3 protein is CASSVMTGGLAKNIQYF. CDR3 DNA sequence: TGCGCCAGCAGTGTCATGACAGGGGGCTTAGCCAAAAACATTCAGTACTTC.

The chain combines TRBV6-5 with TRBJ1-6, with TRBD1 identical over 8 bases. Germline V lookup: CDR1 MNHEY, CDR2 SVGAGI. This CDR3 has 15 amino acids. V lost 5 bases to trimming and J lost 7 bases; unmatched junction nucleotides: 7. CDR3 nucleotides: TGTGCCAGCAGTCGTATCACAGGGGGAAATTCACCCCTCCACTTT. It is translated as CASSRITGGNSPLHF.

This clone came up a few times. This chain links TRBV6-2 or TRBV6-3 with TRBJ2-7, with 8 bases identical to TRBD1. This CDR3 contains 11 residues. CDR1 is MNHEY and CDR2 is SVGEGT in the germline V gene. Germline trimming cut 2 bases from V and 11 bases from J; bases unmatched to any gene: 2. CDR3 sequence (DNA): TGTGCCAGCAGTTACCGGGACAGGAAGTACTTC. This gives the protein CASSYRDRKYF.

The rearrangement uses TRBV24-1 and TRBJ2-3, with TRBD1 matching over 8 bases. V lost 3 bases and J lost 3; bases outside the gene matches: 7. Looked up from germline, CDR1 is KGHDR and CDR2 is SFDVKD. CDR3 length: 16 residues. CDR3 sequence (DNA): TGTGCCACCAGTGATCCCGGACAGGGAGGAACAGATACGCAGTATTTT. Its translation is CATSDPGQGGTDTQYF.

The table lists this clone with a count of one. The chain employs TRBV4-3 and TRBJ2-5; D might be TRBD2 (5 bases). Germline V lookup: CDR1 LGHNA, CDR2 YSLEER. Trimming shortened V by 0 bases and J by 10 bases, and 9 bases separated the two germline ends. The CDR3 spans 12 residues. DNA of the CDR3: TGCGCCAGCAGCCAAGACGACGGGGACCAGTACTTC. It is translated as CASSQDDGDQYF.

In DNA, the CDR3 is TGTGCCAGCAGCCTAGGGACTAGCGGGAGTAGCGAGCAGTACTTC. Translation gives CASSLGTSGSSEQYF. The chain carries TRBV3-1 (or the pseudogene TRBV3-2) and TRBJ2-7; 14 bases fit TRBD2. CDR1 and CDR2 (germline): LGHDT, YNNKEL (reference sequence). This CDR3 has 15 residues. V was clipped by 4 bases and J by 6 bases; unmatched bases: 5.

CDR3 DNA: TGTGCCAGCTCACCCCAGTACTCCTACGAGCAGTACTTC. Translated: CASSPQYSYEQYF. This chain joins TRBV18 and TRBJ2-7; no clear D gene. V lost 3 bases and J lost 0, with 6 bases in between. The CDR3 is 13 amino acids. Germline CDR1 is KGHSH and CDR2 is LQKENI.

The chain recombines TRBV7-2 with TRBJ2-1, with no clear D. The CDR3 extends over 13 amino acids. The germline V gene has CDR1 SGHTA and CDR2 FQGNSA. V was shortened by 2 bases and J by 5 bases, with 7 bases between the two germline ends. The CDR3 sequence: CASSLSQDNEQFF. The CDR3 DNA is TGTGCCAGCAGCTTATCCCAGGACAATGAGCAGTTCTTC.